This T cell receptor beta chain was captured in a study of blood T cell repertoires in COVID-19. Overall study: Spain, Italy and the United States supplied samples that represented acute and convalescent COVID-19.

Trimming left V 3 bases short and J 3 bases short, with 8 bases between. This CDR3 spans 13 amino acids. The V gene's germline CDR1 is MNHEY and CDR2 SVGAGI. In the authors' methods: For nucleated cells, counts were estimated from reference gene primer amplification. Profiled with immunoSEQ multiplex PCR; TCRdb holds only in-frame clones, not every one. V, J and clone size are taken as reported in that table, and D and trimming were inferred from the DNA itself. This table has 150,000 to 250,000 clones, about 85% appearing once. This clone was observed once. The receptor was isolated from a woman aged 30 to 39 who had recovered from COVID-19. Sequencing used PBMCs or T cells enriched from blood (not recorded which). The chain recombines TRBV6-5 with TRBJ1-1, with D uncertain. CDR3: CASSYRRDTEAFF. CDR3 bases: TGTGCCAGCAGTTATCGTCGAGACACTGAAGCTTTCTTT.